The 25 T cell receptor beta chains below come from one sample, sequenced in a study of blood T cells in healthy people across ages. With a J-beta primer mix and a sample-barcoded 5' primer, a second PCR ran roughly 6 to 11 cycles. TCRdb ran MiXCR on the 5' RACE reads and lists one entry per CDR3 protein. This table holds fewer than 700,000 distinct CDR3 sequences, 40% to 45% found once. Material for sequencing was blood. The origin of the receptors is a man aged 80 or over in good health.

In this sample, this clonotype turned up a few times. V usage is TRBV5-5 and J usage is TRBJ2-1, with 12 positions matching TRBD2. The CDR3 runs 15 residues. V lost 4 bases to trimming and J lost 8 bases; unmatched junction nucleotides: 7. In germline, CDR1 is SGHKS, CDR2 YYEKEE (reference sequence). CDR3 residues: CASSAGLAGLDEQFF. DNA for the CDR3: TGTGCCAGCAGCGCTGGACTAGCGGGGCTGGATGAGCAGTTCTTC.

The V and J genes are TRBV27 and TRBJ2-1; 11 bases align to TRBD2. Germline lookup yields CDR1 MNHEY and CDR2 SMNVEV (reference sequence). This CDR3 region has 15 residues. Trimming cost V 5 bases and J 8 bases; bases outside gene matches: 8. Here the CDR3 reads CASSTFGSGRDEQFF. The CDR3 DNA sequence: TGTGCCAGCAGTACCTTCGGTAGCGGGAGGGATGAGCAGTTCTTC.

Notes on this clonotype: One end of the junction fails to match germline, which may point to a read error. The genes are TRBV5-1 and TRBJ1-2; the D gene is possibly TRBD1 (6 bases). Germline-derived CDR1 and CDR2 are SGHRS and YFSETQ. This CDR3 region has 12 residues. The CDR3: CAGRYEGGGYTF. CDR3 bases: TGCGCCGGCAGATATGAGGGGGGTGGCTACACCTTC.

The gene calls are TRBV9 and TRBJ1-1, with TRBD1 identical over 7 bases. V was pared by 3 bases and J by 1 base, with 6 bases of the junction left unmatched. The CDR3 sequence is 15 residues long. Germline V CDR1 and CDR2: SGDLS, YYNGEE. The CDR3 here is CASSERQGSNTEAFF. The CDR3 DNA sequence: TGTGCCAGCAGCGAGAGACAGGGATCGAACACTGAAGCTTTCTTT.

This rearrangement joins TRBV20-1 to TRBJ2-3, with unresolved D. The CDR3 totals 13 residues. V was trimmed by 5 bases and J by 0 bases, leaving 9 bases between them. The germline CDR1 and CDR2 sequences are DFQATT and SNEGSKA (reference sequence). The CDR3 nucleotides read TGCAGTGCTGAGAGTTCTAGCACAGATACGCAGTATTTT. This codes for CSAESSSTDTQYF.

V is TRBV4-3 and J is TRBJ1-2, with D unresolved. There are 14 residues in the CDR3. Trimming pared 0 bases from V and 4 bases from J, leaving 9 bases between. Germline V lookup: CDR1 LGHNA, CDR2 YSLEER. The CDR3 sequence is CASSQDLQSYGYTF. The CDR3 nucleotides read TGCGCCAGCAGCCAAGATCTCCAGAGCTATGGCTACACCTTC.

This clonotype was seen at least ten times. The chain links TRBV28 to TRBJ2-3; 13 positions match TRBD2. V shed 4 bases, J shed 3 bases, and the junction held 4 bases outside the gene matches. Looked up from germline, CDR1 is MDHEN and CDR2 is SYDVKM. The CDR3 runs to 16 residues. This CDR3 reads CASSSRTSGSTDTQYF. CDR3 bases: TGTGCCAGCAGTTCCCGGACTAGCGGGAGTACAGATACGCAGTATTTT.

This rearrangement joins TRBV20-1 to TRBJ1-1; D is unclear. Germline V gives CDR1 DFQATT, CDR2 SNEGSKA (reference sequence). This CDR3 has 12 residues. V was trimmed by 0 bases and J by 7 bases, leaving 9 bases between them. CDR3 sequence (DNA): TGCAGTGCTAGAGATACGGGGATTGAAGCTTTCTTT. Translating gives CSARDTGIEAFF.

This clonotype was observed at least ten times. The chain is built from TRBV5-4 and TRBJ2-5; D might be TRBD1 (5 bases). Trimming pared 3 bases from V and 0 bases from J, leaving 9 bases between. The germline CDR1 and CDR2 sequences are SGHNT and YYREEE (reference sequence). The CDR3 covers 14 residues. The CDR3 sequence is CASSSNRYQETQYF. The CDR3 coding sequence is TGTGCCAGCAGCTCGAACAGGTACCAAGAGACCCAGTACTTC.

This clonotype was observed many times. The chain recombines TRBV27 with TRBJ2-5, with 10 positions matching TRBD2. Per germline, CDR1 MNHEY and CDR2 SMNVEV (reference sequence). The junction had 6 bases not matched to a gene; V was cut back by 9 bases and J by 5 bases. CDR3 length: 13 residues. The CDR3 reads CASRAGGRETQYF. The CDR3 DNA reads TGTGCCAGTAGAGCGGGGGGGAGGGAGACCCAGTACTTC.

This chain connects TRBV18 to TRBJ2-4; possible D gene TRBD1, 5 bases. CDR1 and CDR2 from the germline V gene are KGHSH and LQKENI. This CDR3 contains 16 residues. Trimming left V 0 bases short and J 0 bases short, with 9 bases between. This CDR3 is CASSPPQGSAKNIQYF. In nucleotides, the CDR3 is TGTGCCAGCTCACCACCGCAGGGATCAGCCAAAAACATTCAGTACTTC.

This clonotype has a count of ten or more. The chain is built from TRBV6-2 or TRBV6-3 and TRBJ2-7, with 8 bases aligning to TRBD2. Germline assignment: CDR1 MNHEY and CDR2 SVGEGT. Unmatched junction bases numbered 5, after V lost 4 bases and J lost 0 bases. There are 15 residues in the CDR3. CDR3 region: CASSSLTSASYEQYF. CDR3 nucleotide sequence: TGTGCCAGCAGTTCCTTGACTAGCGCCTCCTACGAGCAGTACTTC.

This chain connects TRBV4-1 to TRBJ2-5; D is perhaps TRBD2 (5 bases). The CDR3 spans 15 residues. Trimming removed 1 base from V and 7 bases from J, with 16 bases in between. CDR1 is MGHRA, CDR2 YSYEKL, per germline. CDR3: CASSQGGLAEGTQYF. As DNA, the CDR3 is TGCGCCAGCAGCCAAGGCGGACTGGCAGAGGGGACCCAGTACTTC.

This chain connects TRBV25-1 to TRBJ2-1; no definite D call. The CDR3 runs 15 residues. V dropped 3 bases and J dropped 9 bases, with 18 bases sitting between them. The germline V gene has CDR1 MGHDK and CDR2 SYGVNS. This CDR3 is CASSEAQRVKGEQFF. CDR3 bases: TGTGCCAGCAGTGAGGCCCAACGGGTTAAGGGTGAGCAGTTCTTC.

This clonotype appeared a few times. The CDR3 sequence: CASSVATPLNSPLHF. CDR3 nucleotide sequence: TGTGCCAGCAGTGTAGCCACCCCTTTGAATTCACCCCTCCACTTT. The chain combines TRBV28 with TRBJ1-6; no clear D. Germline V CDR1 and CDR2: MDHEN, SYDVKM. The CDR3 covers 15 residues. The ends were cut back, 5 bases at V and 7 bases at J, with 15 bases in the middle.

This clonotype has just a few counts. J is TRBJ2-3 and V is TRBV14; 9 bases agree with TRBD2. The germline V gene encodes CDR1 SGHDN and CDR2 FVKESK. J gave up 5 bases and V 4 bases, and 10 bases lay outside the gene matches. The CDR3 covers 16 residues. The chain's CDR3 is CASSRFSGSRLDTQYF. The CDR3 DNA is TGTGCCAGCAGCCGATTTAGCGGGAGCCGGTTAGATACGCAGTATTTT.

This clonotype was detected a few times. A much bigger clone sits one base away, suggesting this may be a read error. V is TRBV28 and J is TRBJ1-2; D is unresolved. CDR1 MDHEN and CDR2 SYDVKM come from the germline V gene. Trimming stripped 5 bases from V and 4 bases from J, with 14 bases between. The CDR3 consists of 14 residues. The CDR3 nucleotides are TGTGCCAGCAGTACCAGCGGCCGTACCTATGGCTACACCTTC. Translation: CASSTSGRTYGYTF.

The rearrangement joins TRBV5-6 to TRBJ2-5; the match to TRBD2 covers 7 bases. CDR3 length equals 15 residues. Germline V gene sequence: CDR1 SGHDT, CDR2 YYEEEE. Trimming took 0 bases from V and 4 from J; bases not matched to a gene: 6. CDR3 DNA sequence: TGTGCCAGCAGCTTGGCTTGGGGAGGGCGAGAGACCCAGTACTTC. It is translated as CASSLAWGGRETQYF.

The gene calls are TRBV30 and TRBJ2-1; D call uncertain. This CDR3 has 11 residues. The V end lost 0 bases, the J end lost 8 bases, and 5 bases lay between the germline ends. Per germline, CDR1 GTSNPN and CDR2 SVGIG (reference sequence). Here the CDR3 reads CAWSVFDEQFF. CDR3 DNA sequence: TGTGCCTGGAGTGTATTCGATGAGCAGTTCTTC.

The rearrangement joins TRBV28 to TRBJ2-1; no definite D call. V was clipped by 11 bases and J by 5 bases, with 4 bases between them. From germline, CDR1 is MDHEN and CDR2 SYDVKM. This CDR3 is built from 9 residues. CDR3: CAGHNEQFF. In DNA form, the CDR3 reads TGTGCCGGCCACAATGAGCAGTTCTTC.

About this clonotype: Sequence at one end of the junction differs from germline and may be a read error. The chain joins TRBV6-2 or TRBV6-3 to TRBJ1-5, with a tentative D call TRBD1 (6 bases). Germline loops: CDR1 MNHEY, CDR2 SVGEGT. The CDR3 length is 15 residues. The CDR3 DNA is TGTGTCAGCAGTAGGGACAACGGAGTAAATCAGCCCCAGCATTTT. This encodes CVSSRDNGVNQPQHF.

V and J are TRBV4-1 and TRBJ2-3, with TRBD1 as a possible D gene (6 bases). The CDR3 has 16 amino acids. The germline CDR1 and CDR2 sequences are MGHRA and YSYEKL. V shed 0 bases and J shed 0 bases, with 10 bases lying between them. CDR3 nucleotide sequence: TGCGCCAGCAGCCAAGAGGGCAGGGGCAGCACAGATACGCAGTATTTT. Protein product: CASSQEGRGSTDTQYF.

This clonotype was found a few times. The V call is TRBV7-3, the J call TRBJ2-7; maybe TRBD2 (6 bases). The germline CDR1 and CDR2 sequences are SGHTA and FQGTGA. The CDR3 loop spans 18 amino acids. V was cut by 4 bases and J by 7 bases, with 29 bases left in between. The CDR3 bases are TGTGCCAGCAGCTCCCGCGATCCCCGCAGTGGAGGGGTAATAGAGCAGTACTTC. Translated, it gives CASSSRDPRSGGVIEQYF.

The chain combines TRBV7-2 with TRBJ2-1; 13 nucleotides line up with TRBD2. From germline, CDR1 is SGHTA and CDR2 FQGNSA. The CDR3 is 14 residues long. Trimming at V came to 11 bases and at J to 10 bases, leaving 11 bases not matched to a gene. CDR3: CAGRTSGGAREQFF. The CDR3 DNA reads as TGTGCCGGCCGCACTAGCGGGGGGGCCCGCGAGCAGTTCTTC.

J is TRBJ1-1 and V is TRBV15, with D possibly matching TRBD1 (6 bases). CDR3 length: 16 residues. Looked up from germline, CDR1 is LNHNV and CDR2 is YYDKDF (reference sequence). Trimming removed 4 bases at V and 1 base at J, with 16 bases between. CDR3 protein: CATSTPQSTGNTEAFF. Here the CDR3 DNA reads TGTGCCACCAGCACACCACAATCGACAGGGAACACTGAAGCTTTCTTT.